These T cell receptor beta chains were read from a single sample in a study of identifying expanded T cells in peripheral blood. Sequencing was performed with immunoSEQ multiplex PCR; in TCRdb, only in-frame clones are kept and a portion is missing. The table lists some 78,000 clones, 84% of them singletons. Material: blood. These TCRs come from a person between 18 and 75 years old in good health. Each CDR3 is given with its conserved first and last residue. D genes are given only for firm matches. Size tells how often a clone was seen (once, few, many) or the class of an expanded clone, and some rows leave it out.

j_gene,v_gene,abundance,d_gene,CDR3aa,CDR3nt
TRBJ2-1,TRBV7-9,.,TRBD1,CASSLWGQELNEQFF,TGTGCCAGCAGCTTGTGGGGACAGGAACTTAATGAGCAGTTCTTC
TRBJ2-1,TRBV6-5,.,.,CASSYDTGYSEQFF,TGTGCCAGCAGTTACGATACGGGATACAGTGAGCAGTTCTTC
TRBJ2-5,TRBV10-3,.,TRBD2,CAISASGSQETQYF,TGTGCCATCAGTGCCAGCGGGAGCCAAGAGACCCAGTACTTC
TRBJ1-1,TRBV25-1,.,.,CASRGTNTEAFF,TGTGCCAGCAGGGGCACGAACACTGAAGCTTTCTTT
TRBJ2-1,TRBV11-3,.,.,CASSLSGGGGTWDDEQFF,TGTGCCAGCAGCTTAAGTGGTGGTGGGGGGACTTGGGACGATGAGCAGTTCTTC
TRBJ2-3,TRBV5-5,.,.,CASSSQVTNTDTQYF,TGTGCCAGCAGCTCACAGGTGACTAACACAGATACGCAGTATTTT
TRBJ2-7,TRBV11-3,.,.,CASSYYQGYEQYF,TGTGCCAGCAGCTACTACCAGGGATACGAGCAGTACTTC
TRBJ2-1,TRBV28,.,TRBD2,CASSPPAGNWGSLAYNEQFF,TGTGCCAGCAGTCCCCCAGCGGGAAACTGGGGTAGTCTCGCCTACAATGAGCAGTTCTTC
TRBJ1-2,TRBV14,.,TRBD1,CASSQVGQGYGYTF,TGTGCCAGCAGCCAAGTCGGACAGGGCTATGGCTACACCTTC
TRBJ2-7,TRBV19,.,TRBD1,CASSIGTDSYEQYF,TGTGCCAGTAGTATTGGGACAGATTCCTACGAGCAGTACTTC
TRBJ2-2,TRBV5-4,.,.,CASSLVVAWQGNTGELFF,TGTGCCAGCAGCTTAGTAGTAGCCTGGCAGGGTAACACCGGGGAGCTGTTTTTT
TRBJ2-3,TRBV19,.,TRBD2,CASSYSGTRSPDTQYF,TGTGCCAGTAGCTACTCCGGGACTAGATCCCCAGATACGCAGTATTTT
TRBJ2-2,TRBV9,.,TRBD2,CASSPGFSGRGNGELFF,TGTGCCAGCAGCCCGGGATTCAGCGGGAGAGGTAACGGGGAGCTGTTTTTT
TRBJ2-3,TRBV4-3,.,.,CASSQVYLSTDTQYF,TGCGCCAGCAGCCAAGTTTATCTCAGCACAGATACGCAGTATTTT
TRBJ2-1,TRBV30,.,TRBD1,CAWSVGQGILSYNEQFF,TGTGCCTGGAGTGTAGGACAGGGGATCCTATCCTACAATGAGCAGTTCTTC
TRBJ1-3,TRBV7-2,once,.,CASSPDISGNTIYF,TGTGCCAGCAGCCCAGACATCTCTGGAAACACCATATATTTT
TRBJ2-2,TRBV19,medium-sized,.,CATEPGQGWGELFF,TGTGCCACGGAGCCGGGACAAGGTTGGGGGGAGCTGTTTTTT
TRBJ2-7,TRBV30,.,.,CAWSVGGISYEQYF,TGTGCCTGGAGTGTAGGCGGGATTTCCTACGAGCAGTACTTC
TRBJ1-1,TRBV5-6,.,.,CASSLILGANTEAFF,TGTGCCAGCAGCTTGATTTTAGGGGCGAACACTGAAGCTTTCTTT
TRBJ2-7,TRBV11-2,.,.,CAIYSPGSYEQYF,TGTGCCATTTATTCACCGGGCTCCTACGAGCAGTACTTC
TRBJ2-7,TRBV29-1,few,.,CSVGQGTYEQYF,TGCAGCGTTGGTCAGGGTACCTACGAGCAGTACTTC
TRBJ2-6,TRBV6-4,.,.,CASRPDSGANVLTF,TGTGCCAGCAGACCTGACTCTGGGGCCAACGTCCTGACTTTC
TRBJ2-3,TRBV9,.,.,CASSLLTGTDTQYF,TGTGCCAGCAGCCTTTTGACCGGCACAGATACGCAGTATTTT
TRBJ2-5,TRBV7-2,.,TRBD2,CASSLGGAGVAETQYF,TGTGCCAGCAGCTTAGGAGGGGCGGGAGTGGCGGAGACCCAGTACTTC
TRBJ2-5,TRBV6-1,.,.,CASRNPGEETQYF,TGTGCCAGCAGGAACCCGGGGGAAGAGACCCAGTACTTC
TRBJ1-1,TRBV2,.,.,CASRVSGTEAFF,TGTGCCAGCAGAGTCTCTGGGACTGAAGCTTTCTTT
TRBJ2-3,TRBV6-4,.,.,CASSDSVGGTQYF,TGTGCCAGCAGTGACTCCGTGGGCGGTACGCAGTATTTT
TRBJ1-2,TRBV5-6,.,.,CASSKEGRANYGYTF,TGTGCCAGCAGCAAAGAGGGGAGGGCTAACTATGGCTACACCTTC
TRBJ1-2,TRBV4-3,.,TRBD1,CASSQDKTGGRNGYTF,TGCGCCAGCAGCCAAGATAAGACAGGGGGCAGGAATGGCTACACCTTC
TRBJ2-7,TRBV6-9,.,TRBD2,CASSSDPGRAYEQYF,TGTGCCAGCAGTTCTGATCCAGGGAGGGCCTACGAGCAGTACTTC
TRBJ1-4,TRBV6-1,.,.,CASSDLGAAEKLFF,TGTGCCAGCAGTGATTTAGGGGCAGCTGAAAAACTGTTTTTT
TRBJ2-7,TRBV6-5,.,.,CASSYPGTSTYEQYF,TGTGCCAGCAGTTACCCCGGGACTTCTACCTACGAGCAGTACTTC
TRBJ2-3,TRBV11-1,.,.,CASSFQGTDTQYF,TGTGCCAGCAGCTTTCAGGGCACAGATACGCAGTATTTT
TRBJ1-4,TRBV7-8,few,.,CASSLARGEKLFF,TGTGCCAGCAGCTTAGCGCGGGGGGAAAAACTGTTTTTT
TRBJ2-1,TRBV2,.,TRBD1,CASTPGQGRYNEQFF,TGTGCCAGCACTCCGGGACAGGGGCGATACAATGAGCAGTTCTTC
TRBJ2-1,TRBV5-6,.,.,CASSLMSLEQFF,TGTGCCAGCAGCTTGATGTCTCTTGAGCAGTTCTTC
TRBJ1-2,TRBV6-5,.,.,CASSFEADYGYTF,TGTGCCAGCTCTTTTGAGGCGGATTATGGCTACACCTTC
TRBJ2-7,TRBV10-3,.,.,CAISDTQSDYEQYF,TGTGCCATCAGTGATACCCAGTCGGACTACGAGCAGTACTTC
TRBJ1-1,TRBV29-1,.,.,CSVGDDTEAFF,TGCAGCGTTGGGGACGACACTGAAGCTTTCTTT
TRBJ1-3,TRBV28,once,TRBD1,CASSLSTGGGNTIYF,TGTGCCAGCAGTTTGTCGACAGGGGGGGGAAACACCATATATTTT
TRBJ2-1,TRBV6-5,.,TRBD1,CASSYLWTGANEQFF,TGTGCCAGCAGTTACTTATGGACAGGGGCCAATGAGCAGTTCTTC
TRBJ2-3,TRBV4-3,.,.,CASSGSWNPGRGIHTDTQYF,TGCGCCAGCAGTGGTTCCTGGAACCCGGGAAGGGGGATACACACAGATACGCAGTATTTT